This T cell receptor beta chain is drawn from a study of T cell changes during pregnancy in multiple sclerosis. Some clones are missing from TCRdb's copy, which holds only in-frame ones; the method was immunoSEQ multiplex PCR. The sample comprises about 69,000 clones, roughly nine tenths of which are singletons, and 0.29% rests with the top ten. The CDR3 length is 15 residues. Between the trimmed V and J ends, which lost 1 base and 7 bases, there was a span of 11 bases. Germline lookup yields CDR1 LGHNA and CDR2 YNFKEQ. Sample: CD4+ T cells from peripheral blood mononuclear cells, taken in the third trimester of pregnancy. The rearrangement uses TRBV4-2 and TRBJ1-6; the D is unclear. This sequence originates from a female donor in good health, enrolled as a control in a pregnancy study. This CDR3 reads CASSQGASLNSPLHF. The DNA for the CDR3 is TGTGCCAGCAGCCAAGGAGCCTCTCTAAATTCACCCCTCCACTTT.